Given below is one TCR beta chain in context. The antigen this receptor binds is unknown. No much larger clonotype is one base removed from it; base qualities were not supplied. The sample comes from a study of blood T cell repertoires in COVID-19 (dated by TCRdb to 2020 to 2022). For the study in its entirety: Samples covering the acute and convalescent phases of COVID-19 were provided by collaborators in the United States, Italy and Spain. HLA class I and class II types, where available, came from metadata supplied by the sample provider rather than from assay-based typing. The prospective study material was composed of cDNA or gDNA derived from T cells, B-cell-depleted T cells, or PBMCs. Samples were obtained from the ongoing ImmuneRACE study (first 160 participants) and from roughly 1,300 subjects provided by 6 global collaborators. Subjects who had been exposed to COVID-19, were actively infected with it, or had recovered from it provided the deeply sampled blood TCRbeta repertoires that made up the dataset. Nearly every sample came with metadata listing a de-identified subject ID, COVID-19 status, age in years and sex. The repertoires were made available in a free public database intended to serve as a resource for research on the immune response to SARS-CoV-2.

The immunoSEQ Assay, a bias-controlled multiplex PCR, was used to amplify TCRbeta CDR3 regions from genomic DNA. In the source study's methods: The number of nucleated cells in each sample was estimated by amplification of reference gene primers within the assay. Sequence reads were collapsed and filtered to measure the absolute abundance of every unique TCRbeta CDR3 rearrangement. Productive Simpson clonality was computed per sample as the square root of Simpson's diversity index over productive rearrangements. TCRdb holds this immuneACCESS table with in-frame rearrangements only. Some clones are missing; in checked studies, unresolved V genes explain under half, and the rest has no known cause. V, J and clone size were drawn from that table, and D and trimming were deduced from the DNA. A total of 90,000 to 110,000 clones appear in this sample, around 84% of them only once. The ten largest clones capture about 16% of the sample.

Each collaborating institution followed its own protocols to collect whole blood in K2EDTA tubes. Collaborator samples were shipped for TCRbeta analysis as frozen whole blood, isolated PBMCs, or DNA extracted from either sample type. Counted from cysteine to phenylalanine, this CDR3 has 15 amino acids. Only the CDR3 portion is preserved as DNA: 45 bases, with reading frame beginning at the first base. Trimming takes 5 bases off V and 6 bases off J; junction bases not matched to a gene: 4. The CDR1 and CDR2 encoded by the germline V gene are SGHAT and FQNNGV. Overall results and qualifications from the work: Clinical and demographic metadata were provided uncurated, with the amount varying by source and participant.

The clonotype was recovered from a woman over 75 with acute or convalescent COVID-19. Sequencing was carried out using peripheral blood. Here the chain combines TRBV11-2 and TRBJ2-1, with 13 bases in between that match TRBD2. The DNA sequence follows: TGTGCCAGCAGCCAAGGGACTAGCGGGGCCAATGAGCAGTTCTTC. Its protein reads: CASSQGTSGANEQFF.